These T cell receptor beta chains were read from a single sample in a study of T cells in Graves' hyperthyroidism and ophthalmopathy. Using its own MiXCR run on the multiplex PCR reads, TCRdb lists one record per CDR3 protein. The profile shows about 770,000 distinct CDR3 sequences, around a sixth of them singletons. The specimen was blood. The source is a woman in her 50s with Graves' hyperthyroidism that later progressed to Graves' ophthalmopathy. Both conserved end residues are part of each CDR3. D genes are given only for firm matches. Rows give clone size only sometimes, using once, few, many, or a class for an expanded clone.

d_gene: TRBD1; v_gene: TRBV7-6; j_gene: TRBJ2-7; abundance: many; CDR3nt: TGTGCCAGCAGCTCACAGGGGGGAGCTGCCTACGAGCAGTACTTC; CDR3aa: CASSSQGGAAYEQYF
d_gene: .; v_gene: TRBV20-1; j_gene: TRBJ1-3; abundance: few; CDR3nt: TGCAGTGCTCCCCGACAGGCGTCCTCTGGAAACACCATATATTTT; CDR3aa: CSAPRQASSGNTIYF
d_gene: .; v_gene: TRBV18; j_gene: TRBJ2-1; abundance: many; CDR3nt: TGTGCCAGCTCACTACAGGTTAATGAGCAGTTCTTC; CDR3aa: CASSLQVNEQFF
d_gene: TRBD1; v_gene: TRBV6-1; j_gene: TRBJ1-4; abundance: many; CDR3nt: TGTGCCAGCAGTGAAGGGGACAGCAATGAAAAACTGTTTTTT; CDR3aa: CASSEGDSNEKLFF
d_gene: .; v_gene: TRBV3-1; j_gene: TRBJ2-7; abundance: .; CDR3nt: TGTGCCAGCAGCCAAGGGTTGGGTTACTACGAGCAGTACTTC; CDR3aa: CASSQGLGYYEQYF
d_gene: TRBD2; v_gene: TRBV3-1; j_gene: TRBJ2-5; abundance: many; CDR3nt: TGTGCCAGCACCCCGTGGGGAGGGGAGACCCAGTACTTC; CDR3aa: CASTPWGGETQYF
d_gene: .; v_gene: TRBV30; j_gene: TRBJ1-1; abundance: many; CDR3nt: TGTGCCTGGATGAGACAGACGAACACTGAAGCTTTCTTT; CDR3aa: CAWMRQTNTEAFF
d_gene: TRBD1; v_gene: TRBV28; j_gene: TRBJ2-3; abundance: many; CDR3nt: TGTGCCAGCAGTCGGAATCCCGGGACAGGGGGCGAGGATACGCAGTATTTT; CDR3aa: CASSRNPGTGGEDTQYF
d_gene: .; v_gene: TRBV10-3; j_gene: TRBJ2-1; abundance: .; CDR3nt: TGTGCCATCAGTGACCGGGCGGGGCCCTATCCGGATGAGCAGTTCTTC; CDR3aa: CAISDRAGPYPDEQFF
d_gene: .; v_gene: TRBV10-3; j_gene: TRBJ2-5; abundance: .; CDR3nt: TGTGCCATCAGTGAGTCTAGGTACCAAGAGACCCAGTACTTC; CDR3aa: CAISESRYQETQYF
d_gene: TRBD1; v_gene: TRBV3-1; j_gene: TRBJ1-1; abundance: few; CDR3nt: TGTGCCAGCAGCCCAAGGACAGGAGTGAACACTGAAGCTTTCTTT; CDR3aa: CASSPRTGVNTEAFF
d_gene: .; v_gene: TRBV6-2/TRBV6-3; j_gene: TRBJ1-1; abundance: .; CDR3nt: TGTGCCAGCAGTAGGTCCGTCCCGAACACTGAAGCTTTCTTT; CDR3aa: CASSRSVPNTEAFF
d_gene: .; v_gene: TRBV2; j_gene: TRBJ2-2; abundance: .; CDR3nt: TGTGCCAGCAGTGAAGGGGGGCGTAACACCGGGGAGCTGTTTTTT; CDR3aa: CASSEGGRNTGELFF
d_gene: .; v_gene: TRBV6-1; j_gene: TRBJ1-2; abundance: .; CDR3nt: TGTGCCAGCTCCGAGTGGGAGTATGGCTACACCTTC; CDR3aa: CASSEWEYGYTF
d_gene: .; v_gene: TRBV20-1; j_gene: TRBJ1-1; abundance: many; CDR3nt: TGCAGTGGGTCGTCTTCTCGGACGGTCACTGAAGCTTTCTTT; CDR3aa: CSGSSSRTVTEAFF
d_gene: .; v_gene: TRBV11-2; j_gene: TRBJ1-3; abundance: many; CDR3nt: TGTGCCAGCAGCTTAGCCTCACCAAACACCATATATTTT; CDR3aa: CASSLASPNTIYF
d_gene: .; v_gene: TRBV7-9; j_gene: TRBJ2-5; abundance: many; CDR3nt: TGTGCCAGCAGCACCACTAGCTACCAAGAGACCCAGTACTTC; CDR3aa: CASSTTSYQETQYF
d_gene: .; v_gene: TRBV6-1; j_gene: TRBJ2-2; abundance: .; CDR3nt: TGTGCCAGCAATGTGCGGGCCACCGGGGAGCTGTTTTTT; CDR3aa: CASNVRATGELFF
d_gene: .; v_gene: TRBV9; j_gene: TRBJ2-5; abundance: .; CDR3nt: TGTGCCAGCACCCTGGGGGTCCATGAACAAGAGACCCAGTACTTC; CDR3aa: CASTLGVHEQETQYF
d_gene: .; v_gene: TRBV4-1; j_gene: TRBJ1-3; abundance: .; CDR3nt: TGCGCCAGCAGCCAAGAGCGACACATATATTTT; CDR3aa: CASSQERHIYF
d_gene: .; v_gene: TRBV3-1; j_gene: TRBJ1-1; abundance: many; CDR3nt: TGTGCCAGCAGCCAAGAGGGGTTGGGTTTTGATGAAGCTTTCTTT; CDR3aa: CASSQEGLGFDEAFF
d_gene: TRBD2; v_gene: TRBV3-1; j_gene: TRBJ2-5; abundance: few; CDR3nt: TGTGCCAGCAGCCCCGGCCGGACTAGCGTGGGAGAGACCCAGTACTTC; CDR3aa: CASSPGRTSVGETQYF
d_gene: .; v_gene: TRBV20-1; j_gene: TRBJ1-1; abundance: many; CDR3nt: TGCAGTGCTAGAGATCATTTGAACACTGAAGCTTTCTTT; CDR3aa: CSARDHLNTEAFF
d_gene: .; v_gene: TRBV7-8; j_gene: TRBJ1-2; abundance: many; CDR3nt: TGTGCCAGCCACACACACCTACAGGGTAGCTACACCTTC; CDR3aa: CASHTHLQGSYTF
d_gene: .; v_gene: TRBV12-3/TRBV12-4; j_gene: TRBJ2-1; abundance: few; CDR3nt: TGTGCCAGCAGTAGCCACCTTAGCGGTACCTACAATGAGCAGTTCTTC; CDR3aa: CASSSHLSGTYNEQFF
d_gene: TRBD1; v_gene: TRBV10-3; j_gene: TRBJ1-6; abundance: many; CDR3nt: TGTGCCATCAGTGCCGCACAGGGGGCAAGCTCACCCCTCCACTTT; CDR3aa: CAISAAQGASSPLHF
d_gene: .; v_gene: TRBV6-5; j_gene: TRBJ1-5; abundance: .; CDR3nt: TGTGCCAGCAGTTACTATAGCAATCAGCCCCAGCATTTT; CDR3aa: CASSYYSNQPQHF
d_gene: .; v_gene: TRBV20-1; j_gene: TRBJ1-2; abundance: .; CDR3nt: TGCAGTGCCACGGGGGGCAGCGGCTACACCTTC; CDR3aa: CSATGGSGYTF
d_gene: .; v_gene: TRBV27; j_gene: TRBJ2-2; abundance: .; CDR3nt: TGTGCCAGCAGATCACCCTCGTACTTTAACACCGGGGAGCTGTTTTTT; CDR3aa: CASRSPSYFNTGELFF
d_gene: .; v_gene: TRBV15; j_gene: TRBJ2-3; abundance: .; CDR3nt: TGTGCCACCAGCAGAGATTGGGGAAGCACAGATACGCAGTATTTT; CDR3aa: CATSRDWGSTDTQYF
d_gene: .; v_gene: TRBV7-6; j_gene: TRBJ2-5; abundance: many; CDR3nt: TGTGCCAGCAGCCCAGGCGTGGGTGTCCAAGAGACCCAGTACTTC; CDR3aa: CASSPGVGVQETQYF
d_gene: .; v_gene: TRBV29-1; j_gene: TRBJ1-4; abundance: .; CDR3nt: TGCAGCGGAGCCGGCAATGAAAAACTGTTTTTT; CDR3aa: CSGAGNEKLFF
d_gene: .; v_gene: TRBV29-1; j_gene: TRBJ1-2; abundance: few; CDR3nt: TGCAGCGTTTCCGATTCGGGCTATGGCTACACCTTC; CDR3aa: CSVSDSGYGYTF
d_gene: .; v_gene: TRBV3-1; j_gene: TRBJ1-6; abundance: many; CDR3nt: TGTGCCAGCAGCCAGGGGGCCGTGGGTTCACCCCTCCACTTT; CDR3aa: CASSQGAVGSPLHF
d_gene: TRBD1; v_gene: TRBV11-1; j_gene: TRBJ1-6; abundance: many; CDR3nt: TGTGCCAGCAGCTTATCGGGGACAGATAATTCACCCCTCCACTTT; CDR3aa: CASSLSGTDNSPLHF
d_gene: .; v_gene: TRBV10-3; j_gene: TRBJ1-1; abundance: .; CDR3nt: TGTGCCATCAAGGGGGGCCTCGACACTGAAGCTTTCTTT; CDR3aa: CAIKGGLDTEAFF
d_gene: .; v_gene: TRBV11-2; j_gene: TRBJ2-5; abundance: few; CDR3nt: TGTGCCAGCAGCTTAGATCTTCGGGGGCGGTATGAGACCCAGTACTTC; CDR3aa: CASSLDLRGRYETQYF
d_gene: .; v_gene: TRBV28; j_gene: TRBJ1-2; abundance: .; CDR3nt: TGTGCCAGCAGTCTCAGACTCACTTATGGCTACACCTTC; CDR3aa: CASSLRLTYGYTF
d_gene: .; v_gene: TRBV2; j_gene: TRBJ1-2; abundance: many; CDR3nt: TGTGCCAGCATTCAGTCGGAAGTCGGCTATGGCTACACCTTC; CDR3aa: CASIQSEVGYGYTF
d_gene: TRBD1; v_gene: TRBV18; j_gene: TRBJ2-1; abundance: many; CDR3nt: TGTGCCAGTTGGGACAGGGGGAACAATGAGCAGTTCTTC; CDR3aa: CASWDRGNNEQFF
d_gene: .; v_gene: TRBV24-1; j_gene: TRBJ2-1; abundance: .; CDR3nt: TGTGCCACCAGTGGTGCAGGGGGGTCCTCCTACAATGAGCAGTTCTTC; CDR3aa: CATSGAGGSSYNEQFF
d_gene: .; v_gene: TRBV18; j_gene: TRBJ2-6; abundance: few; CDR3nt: TGTGCCAGCTCACCGCCGGGGGCGTCTGGGGCCAACGTCCTGACTTTC; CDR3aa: CASSPPGASGANVLTF
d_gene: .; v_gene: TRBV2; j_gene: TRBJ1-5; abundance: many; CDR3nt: TGTGCCAGCAGTGAAAATTTGGGTCAGCCCCAGCATTTT; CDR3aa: CASSENLGQPQHF
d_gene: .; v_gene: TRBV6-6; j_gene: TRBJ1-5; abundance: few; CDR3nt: TGTGCCAGCAGTTACTCGAGAGACGGCAATCAGCCCCAGCATTTT; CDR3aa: CASSYSRDGNQPQHF